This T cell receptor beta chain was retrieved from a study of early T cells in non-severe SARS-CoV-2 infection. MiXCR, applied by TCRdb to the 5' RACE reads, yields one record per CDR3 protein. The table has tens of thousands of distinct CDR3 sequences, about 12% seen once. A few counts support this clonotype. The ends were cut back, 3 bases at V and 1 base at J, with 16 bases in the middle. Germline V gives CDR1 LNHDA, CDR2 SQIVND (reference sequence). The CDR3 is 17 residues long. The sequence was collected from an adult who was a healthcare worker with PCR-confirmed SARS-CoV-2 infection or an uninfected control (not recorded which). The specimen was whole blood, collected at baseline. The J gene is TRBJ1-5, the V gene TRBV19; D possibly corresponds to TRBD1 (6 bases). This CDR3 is CASSIRQAFVSNQPQHF. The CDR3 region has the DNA TGTGCCAGTAGTATCCGACAGGCGTTCGTAAGCAATCAGCCCCAGCATTTT.